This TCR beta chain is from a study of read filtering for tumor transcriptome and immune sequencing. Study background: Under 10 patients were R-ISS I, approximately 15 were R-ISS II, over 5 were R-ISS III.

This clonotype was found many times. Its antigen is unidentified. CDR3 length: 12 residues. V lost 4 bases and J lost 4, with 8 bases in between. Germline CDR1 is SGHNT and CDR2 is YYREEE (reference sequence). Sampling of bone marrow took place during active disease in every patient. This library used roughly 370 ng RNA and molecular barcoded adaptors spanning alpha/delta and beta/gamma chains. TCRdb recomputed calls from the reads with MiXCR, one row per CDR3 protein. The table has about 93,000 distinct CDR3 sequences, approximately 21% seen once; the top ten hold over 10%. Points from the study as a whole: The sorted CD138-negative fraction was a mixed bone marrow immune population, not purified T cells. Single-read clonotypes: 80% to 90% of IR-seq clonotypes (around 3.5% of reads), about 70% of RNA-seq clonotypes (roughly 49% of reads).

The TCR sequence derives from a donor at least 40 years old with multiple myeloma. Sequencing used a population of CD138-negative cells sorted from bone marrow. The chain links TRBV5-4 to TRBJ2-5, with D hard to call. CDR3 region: CASSTGGETQYF. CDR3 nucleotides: TGTGCCAGCAGCACGGGTGGAGAGACCCAGTACTTC.